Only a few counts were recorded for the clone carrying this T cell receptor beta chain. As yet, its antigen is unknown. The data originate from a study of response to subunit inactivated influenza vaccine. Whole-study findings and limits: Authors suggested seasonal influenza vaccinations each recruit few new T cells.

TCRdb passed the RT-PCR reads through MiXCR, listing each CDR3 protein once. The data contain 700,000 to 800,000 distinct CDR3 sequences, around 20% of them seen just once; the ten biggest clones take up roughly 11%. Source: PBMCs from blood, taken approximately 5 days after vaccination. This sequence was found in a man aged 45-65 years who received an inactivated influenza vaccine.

The CDR3 here is CASSLAGQEETQYF. The CDR3 bases are TGTGCCAGCAGCCTTGCCGGACAGGAAGAGACCCAGTACTTC. This chain connects TRBV14 to TRBJ2-5; TRBD1 aligns across 7 bases. The CDR3 length is 14 residues. V was pared by 4 bases and J by 3 bases, with 5 bases of the junction left unmatched. Germline assignment: CDR1 SGHDN and CDR2 FVKESK. Variable domain in full (rest from reference TRBV14 and TRBJ2-5): EAGVTQFPSHSVIEKGQTVTLRCDPISGHDNLYWYRRVMGKEIKFLLHFVKESKQDESGMPNNRFLAERTGGTYSTLKVQPAELEDSGVYFCASSLAGQEETQYFGPGTRLLVL.